This TCR beta chain was profiled in a study of graft-versus-host responses after intestinal transplantation. Across the whole study: Tacrolimus plus steroids were given to all recipients for about 3 years, preceded by anti-thymocyte globulin induction. Study-level results: Allograft clonal ratios (graft-versus-host to host-versus-graft) were high in patients who had graft-donor T cell macrochimerism. Detection of GvH clones occurred in recipient marrow, and some had their first appearance in ileum or blood. Researchers found peak circulating GvH clone levels linked to early post-transplant HvG declines.

For this clone: Its antigen is unidentified.

TCRdb keeps only in-frame clones here, not all; method: immunoSEQ multiplex PCR. Among 74,000 or so clones listed, roughly 90% were seen once. The CDR3 has 16 residues. Trimming cost V 0 bases and J 5 bases, with 15 bases left between them. Germline values: CDR1 SGHNT, CDR2 YYREEE (reference sequence). The sequence was obtained from a human patient who received an intestinal transplant, so some T cells may come from the graft donor. The chain uses TRBV5-4 and TRBJ2-1; no clear D gene. The sequencing here drew on PBMCs, taken 98 days after intestinal transplantation. As DNA, the CDR3 is TGTGCCAGCAGCTTGGGCCTGGGCTTATTTAACAATGAGCAGTTCTTC. This encodes CASSLGLGLFNNEQFF. The entire variable domain, with the rest obtained from reference TRBV5-4 and TRBJ2-1, is as follows: ETGVTQSPTHLIKTRGQQVTLRCSSQSGHNTVSWYQQALGQGPQFIFQYYREEENGRGNFPPRFSGLQFPNYSSELNVNALELDDSALYLCASSLGLGLFNNEQFFGPGTRLTVL.